The T cell receptor (beta chain) described here comes from a study of cytomegalovirus exposure and HLA in healthy donors (dated by TCRdb to 2016 to 2017). Looking at the study overall: An earlier analysis of a few hundred of the donors reported 276 Gb of sequence data and 95 million to 130 million unique TCR beta sequences obtained from about 170 million T cells. An early release covering roughly 600 HLA-typed donors comprised roughly 300 gigabases of sequencing data and around 85 million unique TCR sequences. Of the 300 to 500 genotyped donors, roughly 80% were placed in the genetic ancestry cluster associated with self-reported Caucasian donors. The study aimed to test whether cataloging public T cell receptors could reveal signatures of past pathogen exposure. Using immunosequencing, the study profiled T cell repertoires from 500 to 800 subjects and related those repertoires to cytomegalovirus serostatus. In addition to the first cohort of roughly 670 subjects, a separate validation cohort of some 120 different subjects was used. To predict cytomegalovirus infection status, the study brought together high-throughput TCR immunosequencing, statistical association of individual TCRs with disease status, and machine learning. To study patterns of TCR occurrence, a later analysis re-analyzed previously published TCR beta repertoires from 600 to 750 donors and added high-resolution HLA genotyping. Rather than using new phenotypic data, the later analysis identified candidate immune exposures from TCR beta sequences and from how often those sequences occurred across donors. An earlier analysis of some 600 of the donors applied high-throughput TCR beta sequencing to assess whether each TCR beta V gene segment acted as functional or pseudogenic. Donor age, sex, ethnicity and CMV serostatus were collected together with the repertoire data. A later genetic analysis took genome-wide SNP genotypes for about 55% of the 666 donors and used that subset as a discovery cohort. All discovery cohort repertoires had been generated on a single sequencing platform. Both class I and class II loci were covered by HLA typing, at four-digit resolution. The number of typed donors differed by locus: 629-630 for A, B, C, DRB1 and DQB1; roughly 510 for DQA1; approximately 600 for DPA1; and 450 to 480 for DPB1. Roughly five DR-DQ haplotypes were handled as single units for association and clustering because linkage in the cohort was strong. Across 300 to 500 genotyped donors of the cohort, an average of about 240,000 unique TCR beta nucleotide sequences per donor were sequenced, and approximately 17% of those sequences were non-productive.

Points on this clone: This clone's antigen is unknown. Base-call qualities are not available, and no considerably larger clone is one nucleotide away.

Libraries were prepared through the immunoSEQ multiplex PCR assay. A mixture of 60 forward primers for TCR Vbeta segments and 13 reverse primers for TCR Jbeta segments was used in the multiplex PCR. Amplification of the CDR3 region of rearranged TCR beta genes was performed with a multiplex PCR assay on genomic DNA. On the Illumina HiSeq System, the amplified TCR beta libraries were sequenced as 87-base-pair reads. The source study handled its data this way. Across the 670 or so repertoires, a later analysis counted tens of millions of unique TCR beta chains, some 11 million of which were shared by at least two donors. Raw reads were error-corrected and collapsed into unique sequences with a nearest-neighbor algorithm that merged closely related sequences to remove PCR and sequencing errors. Alignment of CDR3 sequences to IMGT reference sequences was used to assign V, D and J gene segments. For a sequence to be retained, a match of at least six nucleotides was required to both a V gene segment and a J gene segment. A rearrangement was called productive if the CDR3 had no stop codons and remained in frame with V and J, and every other rearrangement was called non-productive. Following IMGT convention, CDR3 was defined as the stretch from the second conserved V-encoded cysteine up to the conserved J-encoded phenylalanine. The earlier analysis of about 620 of the donors excluded sequences that lacked an unambiguous match to a single V gene segment. In an earlier analysis of several hundred of the donors, V segments were called functional above 56.7% productive rearrangements and were called segregating when the between-donor standard deviation exceeded 5%. A statistical classification framework was built for diagnosing cytomegalovirus status from the catalog of TCR beta chain sequences. A later analysis assigned V and J genes by comparing TCR nucleotide sequences with IMGT/GENE-DB human TR gene sequences. Using the TCRdist pipeline, a later analysis assigned CDR3 sequences along with most-parsimonious VDJ recombination scenarios. In a later analysis, every TCR beta chain was defined by the combination of its CDR3 amino acid sequence and its V-gene family, and reads without a unique V-gene family were dropped. As a way to deal with suspected cross-contamination and a sequencing artifact, a later analysis dropped 500 to 700 nucleotide sequences that were highly shared and had low generation probability. In a later analysis, a clonal expansion index for each public chain was calculated from normalized within-repertoire ranks of inferred template counts. Generation probabilities in a later analysis came from a VDJ recombination model fitted to out-of-frame rearrangements, and those results were checked against IGoR. In a later analysis, hypergeometric tests were used to score TCR-TCR, TCR-HLA and TCR-CMV co-occurrence, with a repertoire-size bias correction applied to TCR pairs. To estimate false discovery rates, a later analysis permuted the HLA or CMV assignments 20 times. In a later analysis, co-occurring TCRs were grouped using DBSCAN, with TCRdist sequence similarity added in when clustering inside HLA-allele-positive subsets. Repertoires with fewer than 30,000 or more than 120,000 public chains were left out of co-occurrence clustering, as were roughly five repertoires with anomalous nucleotide sharing. TCRdb mirrors the immuneACCESS table, restricted to in-frame sequences. Some clones are absent from its copies; in checked studies, under half trace to an unresolved V gene, and the reason for the others is unknown. The D gene and trimming were derived from the DNA, and the V and J assignments and clone size from that table. Counted in this sample were 100,000 or so clones; around 63% of them appeared once. Clones ranked in the top ten supply about 3.5% of the sample.

The paper as a whole reports these results and caveats: Strong co-occurrence of HLA alleles, especially DR and DQ, made assigning TCR associations to individual alleles difficult. According to a later genetic analysis, donors in an Asian-associated ancestry cluster had fewer N-insertions in productive TCRs than the approximately 630-donor mean. Specific HLA alleles were associated with over 15,000 TCR beta sequences at a false discovery rate of 0.05 in a later analysis. Three of the identified cytomegalovirus-associated TCR beta chains were confirmed in vitro to be specific for cytomegalovirus antigens. According to a later analysis, TCR association rates differed among HLA loci, with DRB1 alleles showing the most associated TCRs and HLA-C alleles showing the fewest. A cluster of highly shared sequence variants was judged likely to represent a technical artifact of the sequencing pipeline. In an earlier analysis of approximately 590 of the donors, most TCR beta V segments were observed in productive rearrangements about 87% or about 30% of the time, broadly matching IMGT annotations. A further reported finding was that TCR beta sequences accurately predicted the HLA-A and HLA-B alleles for most subjects in the first cohort. Compared with equally common non-associated chains, HLA-associated TCR beta chains in a later analysis were more clonally expanded and had lower generation probabilities. A later analysis reported that several top co-occurrence clusters appeared linked to parvovirus B19, influenza, CMV and Epstein-Barr virus. Most CMV-associated TCR beta chains appeared to be HLA-restricted in a later analysis, and the HLA associations seemed to be driven largely by CMV exposure. Most TCR sequences were observed very rarely across donors, whereas some public TCRs were present in many individuals. Linkage disequilibrium might explain the correlated functional status among segregating V segments, but an unknown experimental factor could not be ruled out. A total of 150 to 200 TCR beta chains were listed by the study as associated with cytomegalovirus. The classifier was reported to diagnose cytomegalovirus status with high specificity and sensitivity in both the original and validation cohorts. Roughly uniform sequencing depth across donors was assumed in presence/absence analyses, although this assumption may not hold. This cohort had only TCR beta chains sequenced, and the lack of alpha or paired-chain data limited which features could be detected. CMV serostatus was the only immune exposure information available for the cohort. Because some donors lacked HLA typing at each locus, the association tests relied only on the typed subset. The authors suggested that the approach could potentially be extended to other disease states and immunological phenotypes. Because counts were too low, about 18 rarely observed V segments, including chromosome 9 orphons, were left out of the earlier analysis of 500 to 650 of the donors. The 87-base-pair reads could not distinguish some IMGT-functional V segments, including TRBV6-2 and TRBV6-3, so those segments were excluded. An association between a missense DCLRE1C variant and V-gene and J-gene trimming of TCR beta chains was found in a later genetic analysis and replicated in an independent cohort.

The cohort consisted of more than 650 healthy bone marrow donors. Cohort members were all nominally healthy when sampled, although unrecorded immune exposures were likely present. The donor tested CMV seronegative, placing the donor among the 300 to 450 seronegative members of the cohort. Every donor gave a peripheral blood sample, and the peripheral blood mononuclear cells from that sample were used for TCR beta sequencing. The Qiagen DNeasy Blood Extraction Kit was used to extract genomic DNA from the blood cell samples. The CDR3 runs 16 residues from the cysteine to the phenylalanine. Kept here is only the CDR3 DNA, which spans 48 bases and is read in frame from base 1. Germline trimming amounts to 1 base on V and 8 bases on J, with 6 as the count of junction bases outside the gene matches. The germline V gene sets CDR1 to SGHTA and CDR2 to FQGNSA.

The rearranged segments are TRBV7-2 and TRBJ2-1; TRBD2 fits 12 bases in the junction. The sample comprised PBMCs. This TCR came from a man younger than 40 in good health and CMV-seronegative. The CDR3 protein is CASSLGALAGGHEQFF. The DNA is TGTGCCAGCAGCTTAGGTGCCCTAGCGGGAGGGCATGAGCAGTTCTTC. The reference TRBV7-2 and TRBJ2-1 proteins fill in what lies around the CDR3, so the full variable domain reads GAGVSQSPSNKVTEKGKDVELRCDPISGHTALYWYRQSLGQGLEFLIYFQGNSAPDKSGLPSDRFSAERTGGSVSTLTIQRTQQEDSAVYLCASSLGALAGGHEQFFGPGTRLTVL.